This T cell receptor (beta chain) originates from a study of cytomegalovirus exposure and HLA in healthy donors (dated by TCRdb to about 2017). Broadly, across the study: An earlier analysis of more than 550 of the donors reported around 280 Gb of sequence data and 95 million to 140 million unique TCR beta sequences obtained from approximately 180 million T cells. An early release that covered about 600 HLA-typed donors contained approximately 290 gigabases of sequencing data and tens of millions of unique TCR sequences. Of the 300 to 400 genotyped donors, approximately 82% fell in the genetic ancestry cluster associated with self-reported Caucasian donors. The study was designed to test whether signatures of past pathogen exposure could be identified by cataloging public T cell receptors. The study used immunosequencing to profile the T cell repertoires of 666 subjects and linked those repertoires to cytomegalovirus serostatus. Along with the roughly 700-subject first cohort, a separate validation cohort of over a hundred different subjects was used. To predict cytomegalovirus infection status, the study brought together high-throughput TCR immunosequencing, statistical association of individual TCRs with disease status, and machine learning. A later analysis re-analyzed previously published TCR beta repertoires from 650 to 800 donors and added high-resolution HLA genotyping to study TCR occurrence patterns. Rather than using new phenotypic data, the later analysis identified candidate immune exposures from TCR beta sequences and from how often those sequences occurred across donors. An earlier analysis of around 580 of the donors used high-throughput TCR beta sequencing to judge whether each TCR beta V gene segment behaved as functional or pseudogenic. Donor age, sex, ethnicity and CMV serostatus were compiled together with the repertoire data. In a later genetic analysis, genome-wide SNP genotypes for about three fifths of the 666 donors were used, and that subset was treated as a discovery cohort. All discovery cohort repertoires had been generated using a single sequencing platform. HLA typing included class I and class II loci at four-digit resolution. Typing coverage differed by locus: A, B, C, DRB1 and DQB1 were typed in roughly 620-630 donors, DQA1 in about 510, DPA1 in some 570, and DPB1 in 472. Because of strong linkage in the cohort, roughly five DR-DQ haplotypes were treated as single units for association and clustering. Across some 400 genotyped donors of the cohort, an average of 235,054 unique TCR beta nucleotide sequences per donor were sequenced, and roughly a sixth of those sequences were non-productive.

With regard to this clone: What antigen it recognizes has not been identified. No much larger clone is present one base from it, and per-base qualities are unavailable.

Findings and caveats that apply to the study as a whole: At a false discovery rate of 0.05, a later analysis linked approximately 18,000 TCR beta sequences to specific HLA alleles. An earlier analysis of 587 of the donors showed that most TCR beta V segments appeared in productive rearrangements either about 90% or about 30% of the time, which broadly matched IMGT annotations. Most TCR sequences were observed very rarely across donors, whereas some public TCRs were present in many individuals. A group of highly shared sequence variants was considered likely to be a technical artifact of the sequencing pipeline. It was suggested by the authors that the approach could potentially be generalized to other disease states and immunological phenotypes. When HLA alleles, especially DR and DQ, strongly co-occurred, attributing TCR associations to individual alleles was difficult. A later genetic analysis associated a missense DCLRE1C variant with V-gene and J-gene trimming of TCR beta chains, and an independent cohort replicated the association. The presence/absence analyses assumed that sequencing depth was roughly uniform across donors, and that assumption may not be true. In a later analysis, several top co-occurrence clusters were reported to appear linked to parvovirus B19, influenza, CMV and Epstein-Barr virus. A later analysis found that TCR association rates varied across HLA loci, with DRB1 alleles showing the most associated TCRs and HLA-C alleles the fewest. Over 15 rarely observed V segments, including chromosome 9 orphons, were excluded from the earlier analysis of about 500 of the donors because counts were too low. A further reported finding was that TCR beta sequences accurately predicted the HLA-A and HLA-B alleles for most subjects in the first cohort. In the study, about 150 TCR beta chains were listed as associated with cytomegalovirus. Compared with the 666-donor mean, donors in an Asian-associated ancestry cluster had fewer N-insertions in productive TCRs, according to a later genetic analysis. In both the original and validation cohorts, the classifier was reported to diagnose cytomegalovirus status with high specificity and sensitivity. Compared with equally common non-associated chains, HLA-associated TCR beta chains in a later analysis were more clonally expanded and had lower generation probabilities. Most CMV-associated TCR beta chains appeared to be HLA-restricted in a later analysis, and the HLA associations seemed to be driven largely by CMV exposure. The cohort was sequenced for TCR beta chains only, and without alpha or paired-chain data the features that could be detected were limited. Linkage disequilibrium might explain the correlated functional status among segregating V segments, but an unknown experimental factor could not be ruled out. Immune exposure information for the cohort was limited to CMV serostatus. In vitro tests confirmed that a few of the cytomegalovirus-associated TCR beta chains recognize cytomegalovirus antigens. Because some donors lacked HLA typing at each locus, the association tests relied only on the typed subset.

Libraries came from the immunoSEQ multiplex PCR assay. A mixture of 60 forward primers for TCR Vbeta segments and 13 reverse primers for TCR Jbeta segments was used in the multiplex PCR. Amplification of the CDR3 region of rearranged TCR beta genes was performed with a multiplex PCR assay on genomic DNA. Amplified TCR beta libraries were sequenced as 87-base-pair reads on the Illumina HiSeq System. As for the original processing: A later analysis counted tens of millions of unique TCR beta chains across the 666 repertoires, and some 11 million of these chains were shared by at least two donors. To remove PCR and sequencing errors, raw reads were error-corrected and collapsed into unique sequences using a nearest-neighbor algorithm that merged closely related sequences. V, D and J gene segments were assigned by aligning CDR3 sequences to IMGT reference sequences. For a sequence to be retained, a match of at least six nucleotides to both a V gene segment and a J gene segment was required. A rearrangement was called productive if the CDR3 had no stop codons and remained in frame with V and J, and every other rearrangement was called non-productive. CDR3 was defined according to IMGT convention as the region running from the second conserved V-encoded cysteine to the conserved J-encoded phenylalanine. In an earlier analysis of around 640 of the donors, sequences lacking an unambiguous match to a single V gene segment were excluded. An earlier analysis of several hundred of the donors classified V segments as functional when productive rearrangements were above 56.7% and as segregating when the standard deviation between donors was above 5%. To diagnose cytomegalovirus status from the catalog of TCR beta chain sequences, a statistical classification framework was built. A later analysis assigned V and J genes by comparing TCR nucleotide sequences with IMGT/GENE-DB human TR gene sequences. The TCRdist pipeline was used in a later analysis to assign CDR3 sequences and most-parsimonious VDJ recombination scenarios. In a later analysis, each TCR beta chain was defined by its CDR3 amino acid sequence together with its V-gene family, and reads lacking a unique V-gene family were excluded. As a way to deal with suspected cross-contamination and a sequencing artifact, a later analysis dropped 500 to 700 nucleotide sequences that were highly shared and had low generation probability. For each public chain, a later analysis derived a clonal expansion index from normalized ranks of inferred template counts within each repertoire. Generation probabilities in a later analysis came from a VDJ recombination model fitted to out-of-frame rearrangements, and those results were checked against IGoR. In a later analysis, TCR-TCR, TCR-HLA and TCR-CMV co-occurrence was scored with hypergeometric tests, and a repertoire-size bias correction was applied to TCR pairs. To estimate false discovery rates, a later analysis permuted the HLA or CMV assignments 20 times. A later analysis grouped co-occurring TCRs with DBSCAN, adding TCRdist sequence similarity when clustering within HLA-allele-positive subsets. Co-occurrence clustering excluded repertoires with fewer than 30,000 or more than 120,000 public chains, plus five with anomalous nucleotide sharing. Here the immuneACCESS table is served through TCRdb, limited to in-frame sequences with V and J called. Missing clones are a known gap in these copies; in checked studies unresolved V genes cover under half, and the rest lacks a known reason. Clone size and the V and J calls come from that table; the DNA yielded D and trimming. In this sample the table shows roughly 160,000 clones, around 74% of which occur a single time. Around 2.5% of the sample rests with the top ten.

The cohort was made up of 500 to 850 healthy bone marrow donors. All cohort members were sampled while nominally healthy, although unrecorded immune exposures were likely present. The donor tested CMV seronegative and was one of the 352 seronegative cohort members. A peripheral blood sample was collected from each donor, and TCR beta sequencing was performed on peripheral blood mononuclear cells. Genomic DNA was extracted from the blood cell samples with the Qiagen DNeasy Blood Extraction Kit. The sequence came from a female donor in good health and CMV-seronegative. The specimen sequenced was PBMCs.

CDR3 loop: CASSLSVGRQPQHF. The DNA reads as follows: TGTGCCAGCAGTTTATCGGTAGGGAGGCAGCCCCAGCATTTT. Here the chain combines TRBV27 and TRBJ1-5; there is no confident call for the D gene. Reading the germline V gene (reference sequence) gives CDR1 MNHEY and CDR2 SMNVEV. There are 14 amino acids in the CDR3, from cysteine to phenylalanine inclusive. This entry keeps only the CDR3 DNA: 42 bases, framed from base 1. The junction shows trimming of 0 bases on V and 7 bases on J, plus 10 bases between the germline ends.